What follows are 3 T cell receptor beta chains derived from one specimen sequenced in a study of blood T cell repertoires in COVID-19. Assay used: immunoSEQ multiplex PCR; TCRdb lists only in-frame clones, some missing. The sample carries around 300,000 clones, over 85% recorded once. The sequenced sample consisted of PBMCs or T cells enriched from blood (not recorded which). The receptors come from a woman in her 30s who had recovered from COVID-19.

This chain uses TRBV2 with TRBJ1-1; TRBD1 matches 7 bases. Germline lookup yields CDR1 SNHLY and CDR2 FYNNEI. The CDR3 consists of 17 residues. J lost 4 bases, V lost 5 bases, and 16 bases had no gene match. The CDR3 spells CASSRVVFEGAGTEAFF. For the CDR3, the DNA is TGTGCCAGCAGTCGAGTGGTTTTTGAGGGGGCTGGCACTGAAGCTTTCTTT. The full variable domain, with the rest looked up from reference TRBV2 and TRBJ1-1, is EPEVTQTPSHQVTQMGQEVILRCVPISNHLYFYWYRQILGQKVEFLVSFYNNEISEKSEIFDDQFSVERPDGSNFTLKIRSTKLEDSAMYFCASSRVVFEGAGTEAFFGQGTRLTVV.

This clone is a singleton in its sample. This chain uses TRBV28 with TRBJ2-7, with 7 positions matching TRBD2. The CDR3 contains 14 residues. Trimming at V came to 3 bases and at J to 3 bases, leaving 5 bases not matched to a gene. The germline CDR1 and CDR2 sequences are MDHEN and SYDVKM. The CDR3 protein is CASSLGEGLYEQYF. Written as DNA, the CDR3 is TGTGCCAGCAGTTTGGGGGAGGGCCTCTACGAGCAGTACTTC.

The genes are TRBV5-8 and TRBJ1-1; D is uncertain. Germline loops: CDR1 SGHTS, CDR2 YDEGEE. V dropped 0 bases and J dropped 3 bases, with 6 bases sitting between them. The CDR3 totals 13 residues. CDR3 loop: CASSLGGDTEAFF. CDR3 sequence (DNA): TGTGCCAGCAGCTTGGGGGGAGACACTGAAGCTTTCTTT.